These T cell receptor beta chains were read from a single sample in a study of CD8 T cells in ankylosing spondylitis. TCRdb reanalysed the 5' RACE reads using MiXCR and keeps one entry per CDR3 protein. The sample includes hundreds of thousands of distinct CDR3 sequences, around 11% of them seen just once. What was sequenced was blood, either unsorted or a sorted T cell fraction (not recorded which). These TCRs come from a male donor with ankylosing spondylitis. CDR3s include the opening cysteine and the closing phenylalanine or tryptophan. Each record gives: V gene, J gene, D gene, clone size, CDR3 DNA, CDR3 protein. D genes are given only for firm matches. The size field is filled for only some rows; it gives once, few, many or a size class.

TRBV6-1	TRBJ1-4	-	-	TGTGCCAGCACTCAAAGGGGGGGCGAGGGTGAAAAACTGTTTTTT	CASTQRGGEGEKLFF
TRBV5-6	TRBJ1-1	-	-	TGTGCCAGCAGAGGGGATCAGGGAAGCACTGAAGCTTTCTTT	CASRGDQGSTEAFF
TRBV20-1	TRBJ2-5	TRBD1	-	TGCAGTGCTAGAGATCCCCGACAGACAGGGGGAGAGACCCAGTACTTC	CSARDPRQTGGETQYF
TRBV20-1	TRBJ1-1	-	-	TGCAGTGCTAGGATTCCGGCCAGGACTGAAGCTTTCTTT	CSARIPARTEAFF
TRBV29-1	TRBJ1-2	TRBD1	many	TGCAGCGTTACCCGGACAGGGGGAGACTATGGCTACACCTTC	CSVTRTGGDYGYTF
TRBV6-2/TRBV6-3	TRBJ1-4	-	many	TGTGCCAGCAGTTCGTTACGGACGGCCAAAGCGGTGTTTTTT	CASSSLRTAKAVFF
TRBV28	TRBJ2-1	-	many	TGTGCCAGCAGTTTATGGGGTGGGGGAAATGAGCAGTTCTTC	CASSLWGGGNEQFF
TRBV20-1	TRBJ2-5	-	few	TGCAGTGCTAGAGGTCTAGCTGTAGAGACCCAGTACTTC	CSARGLAVETQYF
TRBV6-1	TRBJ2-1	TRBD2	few	TGTGCCAGACGGAGGCGGGAGGGTTCCTACAATGAGCAGTTCTTC	CARRRREGSYNEQFF
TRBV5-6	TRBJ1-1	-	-	TGTGCCAGCGGCCTCGGGCTATTGAACACTGAAGCTTTCTTT	CASGLGLLNTEAFF